The clone carrying this T cell receptor (beta chain) has a handful of counts. TCRdb processed the RT-PCR reads anew with MiXCR; each CDR3 protein has one entry. The sample holds 800,000 to 1,000,000 distinct CDR3 sequences, roughly 18% seen once. This specimen belongs to a study of patients and donors after allogeneic stem cell transplantation. The CDR3 covers 12 residues. The V gene lost 3 bases and the J gene lost 5 bases, with 8 bases spanning the gap. Sequencing used blood, either unsorted or a sorted T cell fraction (not recorded which). This TCR derives from a human donor who was either an allogeneic HSCT recipient or a stem cell or donor lymphocyte infusion donor (not recorded which). It is not recorded whose cells these are; they may come from a transplant donor. The rearrangement uses TRBV12-3 or TRBV12-4 and TRBJ2-7, with no clear D. CDR3 protein: CASSLRPHEQYF. As DNA, the CDR3 is TGTGCCAGCAGTTTGAGACCCCACGAGCAGTACTTC.